This T cell receptor (beta chain) comes out of a study of Ad26.COV2.S vaccination and SARS-CoV-2 variants. Whole-study findings and limits: In vaccinated individuals, spike-specific CD8+ and CD4+ T cell responses reportedly displayed substantial breadth. An underestimation of total T cell responses may have resulted from the TCR breadth and depth analyses.

Repertoires were generated with immunoSEQ multiplex PCR, while TCRdb's copy carries only in-frame clones and drops some. The data hold about 350,000 clones, with 80% to 90% observed a single time. Germline CDR1 reads SGHTA; CDR2 reads FQGNSA. The CDR3 totals 15 residues. Trimming took 1 base from V and 0 from J, leaving 7 bases between them. Noted treatment: 19 received Ad26.COV2.S at low or high dose, single or two shots; several received placebo; per-sample allocation not given. After the first vaccine or placebo injection, samples were drawn on day 63. Details on this clone: Its target is unknown.

The sequence came from a person between 18 and 60 years old who received the Ad26.COV2.S COVID-19 vaccine or a placebo. This sample comprised peripheral blood, obtained in a trial of Ad26.COV2.S vaccine versus placebo. The J gene is TRBJ2-1, the V gene TRBV7-2; TRBD1 might be the D (6 bases). This CDR3 is CASSLDRASYNEQFF. CDR3 DNA: TGTGCCAGCAGCTTAGACAGGGCCTCCTACAATGAGCAGTTCTTC. The full variable domain, its missing parts supplied by reference TRBV7-2 and TRBJ2-1, is GAGVSQSPSNKVTEKGKDVELRCDPISGHTALYWYRQSLGQGLEFLIYFQGNSAPDKSGLPSDRFSAERTGGSVSTLTIQRTQQEDSAVYLCASSLDRASYNEQFFGPGTRLTVL.